The source of this T cell receptor beta chain is a study of Ad26.COV2.S vaccination and SARS-CoV-2 variants. Documented treatment: around 19 received Ad26.COV2.S at low or high dose, single or two shots; 5 received placebo; per-sample allocation not given. Sampling happened 63 days after the first vaccine or placebo injection. Germline-derived CDR1 and CDR2 are SGHNT and YYREEE (reference sequence). The CDR3 consists of 16 residues. Trimming left V 0 bases short and J 1 base short, with 10 bases between. This table comes from immunoSEQ multiplex PCR, and its TCRdb copy is limited to in-frame clones, with some not included. In the table there are around 380,000 clones, approximately 90% of which are singletons.

The V call is TRBV5-4, the J call TRBJ2-2; maybe TRBD2 (5 bases). The origin of this receptor is a person between 18 and 59 years old who received the Ad26.COV2.S COVID-19 vaccine or a placebo. The specimen comprised peripheral blood, sampled in a trial of Ad26.COV2.S vaccine versus placebo. Here the CDR3 reads CASSLANRGNTGELFF. The CDR3 DNA sequence: TGTGCCAGCAGCTTGGCAAACCGGGGGAACACCGGGGAGCTGTTTTTT.